This is a list of T cell receptor beta chains from one sample in a study of cytomegalovirus exposure and HLA in healthy donors. Sequencing was performed with immunoSEQ multiplex PCR; in TCRdb, only in-frame clones are kept and a portion is missing. Of around 110,000 clones listed, 88% are singletons. Sequencing input: PBMCs. These TCRs come from a woman younger than 30 in good health and CMV-seropositive. Each CDR3 is given with its conserved first and last residue. D genes are given only for firm matches. Clone size, where shown, is once, few, many, or a class for clones that have expanded.

DNA	CDR3	V	J	size	D
TGTGCCAGCAGTTACTCCGGGGGAGGGTACGAGCAGTACTTC	CASSYSGGGYEQYF	TRBV6-5	TRBJ2-7	.	TRBD2
TGTGCCAGCAGTTCCACAGGACGGAAAGAGCAGTACTTC	CASSSTGRKEQYF	TRBV27	TRBJ2-7	.	.
TGTGCCAGCACCGACAGGGTTGGCGGCTACACCTTC	CASTDRVGGYTF	TRBV6-5	TRBJ1-2	few	TRBD1
TGCGCCAGCAGCCAAGAGTGGCGGGACAGGGCCATTCTTAGCAATCAGCCCCAGCATTTT	CASSQEWRDRAILSNQPQHF	TRBV4-1	TRBJ1-5	.	TRBD1
TGCAGTGCCAGCATGGGGGGGCGAGCTTTCTTT	CSASMGGRAFF	TRBV20-1	TRBJ1-1	.	.
TGTGCCAGCAGGGATACCGGACAGGATCCCCGCCTCGGTGAAAAACTGTTTTTT	CASRDTGQDPRLGEKLFF	TRBV9	TRBJ1-4	.	TRBD1
TGCGCCAGCAGCCAAGAACGGGGACAGACGTTAGGAAAACTGTTTTTT	CASSQERGQTLGKLFF	TRBV4-1	TRBJ1-4	.	TRBD1
TGTGCCAGCAGTGGGACAGGGGGCGAAGGATCTGAAGCTTTCTTT	CASSGTGGEGSEAFF	TRBV2	TRBJ1-1	.	TRBD1
TGTGCCAGCAGTTTAAGGGGCCAGCCCCAGCATTTT	CASSLRGQPQHF	TRBV28	TRBJ1-5	.	.
TGTGCCAGCAGTGACTCGTCGGGTAATTCACCCCTCCACTTT	CASSDSSGNSPLHF	TRBV6-4	TRBJ1-6	.	.
TGTGCCAGCAGTGACGGGACAGGGTCCTACAATGAGCAGTTCTTC	CASSDGTGSYNEQFF	TRBV6-1	TRBJ2-1	few	TRBD1
TGTGCCAGCAGCGTAGAACAGGGATGGGAAAAAGATACGCAGTATTTT	CASSVEQGWEKDTQYF	TRBV9	TRBJ2-3	few	.
TGTGCCAGCTCAAGGGACAGGGACGCTAATGAAAAACTGTTTTTT	CASSRDRDANEKLFF	TRBV18	TRBJ1-4	.	TRBD1
TGTGCCAGCAGCCCGGGACAGGGACAGGCCCGTCGCGGCTACACCTTC	CASSPGQGQARRGYTF	TRBV7-9	TRBJ1-2	.	TRBD1
TGTGCCAGCAGTGAAAAATGGGCGGGGGGGACCTACAATGAGCAGTTCTTC	CASSEKWAGGTYNEQFF	TRBV6-1	TRBJ2-1	.	TRBD2
TGCAGCGTTATGGGACAGATGAACACTGAAGCTTTCTTT	CSVMGQMNTEAFF	TRBV29-1	TRBJ1-1	once	TRBD1
TGTGCCAGCAGTTTTAGGGGACTGAACACCGGGGAGCTGTTTTTT	CASSFRGLNTGELFF	TRBV28	TRBJ2-2	.	.
TGTGCCAGCAGTAAAGCGGGGGGGACCGGGGAGCTGTTTTTT	CASSKAGGTGELFF	TRBV7-6	TRBJ2-2	.	TRBD2
TGTGCCAGCAGCTTGGCAGGCGACAGGGAATTTTTT	CASSLAGDREFF	TRBV5-4	TRBJ1-4	.	TRBD1
TGTGCCAGCAGGGACAGAACGAACACTGAAGCTTTCTTT	CASRDRTNTEAFF	TRBV6-1	TRBJ1-1	once	.
TGTGCCAGCAGTCCCCGGGACAGGCTGGGGGGGGAGACCCAGTACTTC	CASSPRDRLGGETQYF	TRBV27	TRBJ2-5	.	.
TGTGCCAGTAGAGATGTCAGGGGGCCCAATCAGCCCCAGCATTTT	CASRDVRGPNQPQHF	TRBV19	TRBJ1-5	.	TRBD1
TGTGCCACCAAGAGTACGGGGGACACCGGGGAGCTGTTTTTT	CATKSTGDTGELFF	TRBV15	TRBJ2-2	.	.
TGTGCCAGCAGCGTAGAAGTGGGGACTAGCGTCCAAGAGACCCAGTACTTC	CASSVEVGTSVQETQYF	TRBV9	TRBJ2-5	.	TRBD2
TGTGCCAGCAGTTTATATTGGGTAGCGGGGGGACAACAACATACGCAGTATTTT	CASSLYWVAGGQQHTQYF	TRBV27	TRBJ2-3	.	TRBD2
TGTGCCAGCAGTTTATTGGGGGGACAGCCCCAGCATTTT	CASSLLGGQPQHF	TRBV28	TRBJ1-5	.	.
TGCGCCAGCAGCTTTCAGGGAGGGGGAACTAATGAAAAACTGTTTTTT	CASSFQGGGTNEKLFF	TRBV5-1	TRBJ1-4	.	.
TGTGCCAGCAGCGTAGAGCAGGGCAATCAGCCCCAGCATTTT	CASSVEQGNQPQHF	TRBV28	TRBJ1-5	.	.
TGTGCCAGCAGTTCCCTGGCGGGGGACGAGACCCAGTACTTC	CASSSLAGDETQYF	TRBV27	TRBJ2-5	.	TRBD2
TGCGCCAGCAGCCCTAGCGGGGGGGCCTCCGATGAGCAGTTCTTC	CASSPSGGASDEQFF	TRBV4-3	TRBJ2-1	.	TRBD2
TGTGCCAGCAGCCTAGGAGGACAGGGGGCCTATGGCTACACCTTC	CASSLGGQGAYGYTF	TRBV7-2	TRBJ1-2	.	TRBD1
TGTGCCAGCAAGCAACACAGGGGTCTAACCTACGAGCAGTACTTC	CASKQHRGLTYEQYF	TRBV5-6	TRBJ2-7	.	TRBD1
TGTGCCAGCAGCTTAGGGGACAGCAGGATGTCACCCCTCCACTTT	CASSLGDSRMSPLHF	TRBV7-9	TRBJ1-6	.	TRBD1
TGCGCCAGCAGCTTGGAGCGCCCCGGGACAGGATGGAACACCATATATTTT	CASSLERPGTGWNTIYF	TRBV5-1	TRBJ1-3	once	TRBD1
TGTGCCAGCAGTTTACCGACTAGCGGGGGGCCGAGAGAGACCCAGTACTTC	CASSLPTSGGPRETQYF	TRBV28	TRBJ2-5	few	TRBD2
TGCAGCGTTGAAGAGTGGACAGGCTCTGGCTACACCTTC	CSVEEWTGSGYTF	TRBV29-1	TRBJ1-2	.	TRBD1
TGTGCCACCAGCAGGGGGTTTAGTGGGGCGACCGGGGAGCTGTTTTTT	CATSRGFSGATGELFF	TRBV15	TRBJ2-2	.	.
TGTGCCACCAAGCTTGGGAACACTGAAGCTTTCTTT	CATKLGNTEAFF	TRBV27	TRBJ1-1	.	.
TGTGCCAGCAGTTACAATATGGGAGGAAGCCAGTACTTC	CASSYNMGGSQYF	TRBV6-5	TRBJ2-5	.	.
TGTGCCTCCTCGGACAGGGTCACCGAAAAACTGTTTTTT	CASSDRVTEKLFF	TRBV6-5	TRBJ1-4	.	TRBD1
TGTGCCAGCAGGCTAGTTTTTGGGGGCGAAGTAGAAAAACTGTTTTTT	CASRLVFGGEVEKLFF	TRBV5-8	TRBJ1-4	.	.
TGTGCCAGCAGTTCGCCCGGACAGGGCTACAATGAGCAGTTCTTC	CASSSPGQGYNEQFF	TRBV28	TRBJ2-1	.	TRBD1
TGTGCCAGCAGTTACGACGGGGGGAATTCACCCCTCCACTTT	CASSYDGGNSPLHF	TRBV6-6	TRBJ1-6	.	.
TGTGCCAGCAGTCCACAGGGTTCCAATGAGCAGTTCTTC	CASSPQGSNEQFF	TRBV27	TRBJ2-1	.	.
TGTGCCAGCAGGTCCGTGAACACTGAAGCTTTCTTT	CASRSVNTEAFF	TRBV27	TRBJ1-1	.	.
TGTGCCAGCAGAGAGCGGGGGGACTACAATGAGCAGTTCTTC	CASRERGDYNEQFF	TRBV4-2	TRBJ2-1	.	TRBD2
TGTGCCAGCGGACAGGGGGCAACAGATACGCAGTATTTT	CASGQGATDTQYF	TRBV7-9	TRBJ2-3	.	TRBD1
TGTGCCAGCAGCTTGGACAGGATAAATTCTGGGGCCAACGTCCTGACTTTC	CASSLDRINSGANVLTF	TRBV5-5	TRBJ2-6	.	.
TGTGCCAGCACTGAACTTCTACCTGGAAACACCATATATTTT	CASTELLPGNTIYF	TRBV2	TRBJ1-3	once	.